Below are 25 T cell receptor beta chains sequenced from a single sample in a study of T cell repertoires in cytomegalovirus infection. TCRdb itself ran the reads through MiXCR, one entry per CDR3 protein. The repertoire holds some 300,000 distinct CDR3 sequences, with around a sixth as singletons. The sample taken for sequencing was PBMCs. The receptors here all came from a human donor in good health (CMV status not recorded). Some clones in this sample may be carry-over from other donors' samples.

This clonotype was seen ten or more times. J is TRBJ1-6 and V is TRBV12-3 or TRBV12-4; 8 nucleotides align to TRBD1. This CDR3 is 14 amino acids long. After removal of 6 bases from V and 8 bases from J, the junction contained 6 bases not matched to a gene. In DNA form, the CDR3 reads TGTGCCAGCAGACCAGGGACAGGCCATTCACCCCTCCACTTT. Translation gives CASRPGTGHSPLHF.

In its sample, this clonotype was seen many times. This chain connects TRBV27 to TRBJ2-1; D ambiguous. CDR3 length: 16 residues. The ends were cut back, 8 bases at V and 10 bases at J, with 27 bases in the middle. The germline V gene encodes CDR1 MNHEY and CDR2 SMNVEV (reference sequence). In DNA form, the CDR3 reads TGTGCCAGCTCTTTGACCGGCCAGAACGAGAGGTACGAGCAGTTCTTC. This encodes CASSLTGQNERYEQFF.

The chain recombines TRBV20-1 with TRBJ2-1; D is possibly TRBD2 (6 bases). The CDR3 is 18 residues long. V shed 3 bases and J shed 3 bases, with 24 bases lying between them. Germline V gives CDR1 DFQATT, CDR2 SNEGSKA (reference sequence). The CDR3 loop reads CSASSIGGAPLDYNEQFF. CDR3 bases: TGCAGTGCTAGTTCCATTGGCGGGGCCCCCCTAGACTACAATGAGCAGTTCTTC.

This clonotype came up a few times. The chain combines TRBV28 with TRBJ2-1, with 12 positions matching TRBD1. V was clipped by 5 bases and J by 1 base; unmatched bases: 18. The germline CDR1 and CDR2 sequences are MDHEN and SYDVKM. This CDR3 spans 21 amino acids. CDR3: CASSVLGDRGRGMGSYNEQFF. CDR3 bases: TGTGCCAGCAGTGTGCTAGGGGACAGGGGGCGGGGAATGGGGTCCTACAATGAGCAGTTCTTC.

V is TRBV23-1 and J is TRBJ2-4; unclear D gene. TRBV23-1 is an ORF, with its function uncertain. The length of the CDR3 is 19 residues. V dropped 0 bases and J dropped 0 bases, with 18 bases sitting between them. The CDR3 nucleotides are TGCGCCAGCAGTCAATCCTTTTCCGGGCCAGACCTAGCCAAAAACATTCAGTACTTC. Translated, it gives CASSQSFSGPDLAKNIQYF.

J is TRBJ2-5 and V is TRBV28, with 7 bases that match TRBD1. V trimming: 6 bases; J trimming: 3 bases; junction bases outside the gene matches: 4. Germline CDR1 reads MDHEN; CDR2 reads SYDVKM. The CDR3 sequence is 13 residues long. CDR3 nucleotides: TGTGCCAGCAGGGAACAGGGGAAAGAGACCCAGTACTTC. The encoded protein is CASREQGKETQYF.

The J gene is TRBJ2-2, the V gene TRBV6-5; no firm D call. V lost 2 bases and J lost 5, with 9 bases in between. Germline CDR1 and CDR2: MNHEY and SVGAGI. The CDR3 contains 14 residues. DNA for the CDR3: TGTGCCAGCAGTTACGGTTCGTCTACCGGGGAGCTGTTTTTT. Protein product: CASSYGSSTGELFF.

This clonotype was seen many times. The chain combines TRBV7-8 with TRBJ1-2; D uncertain. The germline CDR1 and CDR2 sequences are SGHVS and FQNEAQ. V lost 5 bases and J 2 bases, leaving 15 bases between the germline ends. This CDR3 spans 15 amino acids. CDR3 in DNA: TGTGCCAGCAGCCCTATTCCCCAGAGGAACTATGGCTACACCTTC. Protein sequence: CASSPIPQRNYGYTF.

This clonotype was counted ten times or more. Relative to the germline gene, one junction end is altered; a read error may explain this. V is TRBV7-2 and J is TRBJ2-7, with 9 bases that match TRBD2. CDR3 length: 13 amino acids. Per germline, CDR1 SGHTA and CDR2 FQGNSA. The DNA for the CDR3 is TGTGCCAGTAGCTCTAGCGGGGCCTACGAGCAGTACTTC. This encodes CASSSSGAYEQYF.

This clonotype was seen repeatedly, ten times or more. The chain carries TRBV12-3 or TRBV12-4 and TRBJ1-2; D gene unclear. Trimming shortened V by 5 bases and J by 7 bases, and 11 bases separated the two germline ends. The CDR3 loop spans 12 amino acids. The CDR3 DNA follows: TGTGCCAGCAGTCCGCCGGCCTCTGGCTACACCTTC. This encodes CASSPPASGYTF.

This clonotype was observed a few times. V usage is TRBV28 and J usage is TRBJ1-5, with D uncertain. Trimming took 5 bases from V and 0 from J, leaving 17 bases between them. Germline V CDR1 and CDR2: MDHEN, SYDVKM. This CDR3 spans 17 amino acids. The CDR3 DNA is TGTGCCAGCAGTCGACCATATAATTGGGGTAGCAATCAGCCCCAGCATTTT. This gives the protein CASSRPYNWGSNQPQHF.

This clonotype was observed a handful of times. In DNA form, the CDR3 reads TGTGCCAGCAGTGCGTCGACAGGGGGTGGAACTGAAGCTTTCTTT. Amino acid sequence: CASSASTGGGTEAFF. The chain has TRBV2 and TRBJ1-1, with 9 bases matching TRBD1. The length of the CDR3 is 15 residues. Germline CDR1 is SNHLY and CDR2 is FYNNEI. The trim removed 4 bases at V and 5 bases at J, leaving 8 bases unmatched.

The chain recombines TRBV6-6 with TRBJ2-6; D is uncertain. CDR3 length: 15 amino acids. Germline V gene lookup returns CDR1 MNHNY and CDR2 SVGAGI (reference sequence). V lost 5 bases, J lost 3 bases, and 11 bases lay in between. The DNA of the CDR3 is TGTGCCAGCAGTGGATCCCTTTTTGGGGCCAACGTCCTGACTTTC. This encodes CASSGSLFGANVLTF.

This chain uses TRBV9 with TRBJ2-5, with TRBD1 identical over 7 bases. V was clipped by 4 bases and J by 4 bases; unmatched bases: 4. The CDR3 spans 13 residues. The germline CDR1 and CDR2 sequences are SGDLS and YYNGEE. CDR3 amino acids: CASSTGQAETQYF. CDR3 nucleotides: TGTGCCAGCAGCACCGGACAGGCAGAGACCCAGTACTTC.

There are many counts of this clonotype. The chain recombines TRBV7-2 with TRBJ1-5; D uncertain. Trimming removed 3 bases at V and 0 bases at J, with 9 bases between. Germline CDR1 is SGHTA and CDR2 is FQGNSA. The length of the CDR3 is 15 residues. The CDR3 reads CASSLEGTSNQPQHF. CDR3 DNA sequence: TGTGCCAGCAGCTTGGAGGGAACTAGCAATCAGCCCCAGCATTTT.

This clonotype was seen repeatedly, ten times or more. This chain joins TRBV10-3 and TRBJ2-7, with 7 bases aligning to TRBD1. The V and J ends lost 3 bases and 0 bases, in that order; junction bases with no gene match: 5. The CDR3 extends over 15 amino acids. Germline V lookup: CDR1 ENHRY, CDR2 SYGVKD. The CDR3 region has the DNA TGTGCCATCAGTGAACGGGGACAGAGCTCCTACGAGCAGTACTTC. Translated, it gives CAISERGQSSYEQYF.

CDR3 in DNA: TGTGCCAGCAGCCGACGACTAGCGGGGGGCGCAGATACGCAGTATTTT. Translating gives CASSRRLAGGADTQYF. The genes are TRBV7-2 and TRBJ2-3; 13 nucleotides match TRBD2. CDR3 length: 16 residues. V lost 5 bases, J lost 4 bases, and 6 bases stayed unmatched. Per the germline V gene, CDR1 is SGHTA and CDR2 is FQGNSA. Full variable domain (outside the CDR3, taken from reference TRBV7-2 and TRBJ2-3): GAGVSQSPSNKVTEKGKDVELRCDPISGHTALYWYRQSLGQGLEFLIYFQGNSAPDKSGLPSDRFSAERTGGSVSTLTIQRTQQEDSAVYLCASSRRLAGGADTQYFGPGTRLTVL.

The table lists this clonotype with a few counts. This chain connects TRBV7-9 to TRBJ1-4, with D maybe TRBD1 (5 bases). Trimming left V 5 bases short and J 10 bases short, with 17 bases between. Germline CDR1 is SEHNR and CDR2 is FQNEAQ (reference sequence). This CDR3 has 14 amino acids. The CDR3 sequence is CASSTGTLGGKLFF. CDR3 nucleotides: TGTGCCAGCAGCACCGGGACCTTGGGAGGAAAACTGTTTTTT.

This clonotype has ten or more counts. The chain recombines TRBV7-2 with TRBJ2-7; 7 bases are a match to TRBD2. The CDR3 runs to 14 residues. Germline V gene sequence: CDR1 SGHTA, CDR2 FQGNSA. J lost 2 bases, V lost 5 bases, and 6 bases had no gene match. CDR3 residues: CASSPQRGAYEQYF. DNA for the CDR3: TGTGCCAGCAGCCCCCAGCGGGGTGCCTACGAGCAGTACTTC.

This clonotype was recorded at least ten times. The rearrangement uses TRBV19 and TRBJ2-6, with 10 bases matching TRBD1. The junction had 6 bases not matched to a gene; V was cut back by 3 bases and J by 1 base. This CDR3 has 18 amino acids. CDR1 LNHDA and CDR2 SQIVND come from the germline V gene (reference sequence). CDR3 sequence reads: CASSMDRGGLSGANVLTF. In DNA, the CDR3 is TGTGCCAGTAGTATGGACAGGGGGGGACTATCTGGGGCCAACGTCCTGACTTTC. The full variable domain, in which reference TRBV19 and TRBJ2-6 provide the parts outside the CDR3, is DGGITQSPKYLFRKEGQNVTLSCEQNLNHDAMYWYRQDPGQGLRLIYYSQIVNDFQKGDIAEGYSVSREKKESFPLTVTSAQKNPTAFYLCASSMDRGGLSGANVLTFGAGSRLTVL.

This clonotype was observed many times. The chain employs TRBV7-2 and TRBJ1-1; no clear D gene. This CDR3 spans 13 amino acids. V lost 3 bases and J 2 bases, leaving 7 bases between the germline ends. The V gene's germline CDR1 is SGHTA and CDR2 FQGNSA. The CDR3 coding sequence is TGTGCCAGCAGCTTGGACGCCAACACTGAAGCTTTCTTT. Encoded protein: CASSLDANTEAFF.

The gene calls are TRBV10-3 and TRBJ1-4; tentatively, D is TRBD1 (6 bases). CDR3 length: 16 residues. V was cut by 0 bases and J by 3 bases, with 11 bases left in between. CDR1 and CDR2 (germline): ENHRY, SYGVKD. DNA of the CDR3: TGTGCCATCAGTGAGTCGACTCGGACAGCTAATGAAAAACTGTTTTTT. Translated: CAISESTRTANEKLFF.

The CDR3 region has the DNA TGTGCCAGCAGCGGGCTTGGGGGCTACACCTTC. Protein sequence: CASSGLGGYTF. The chain links TRBV5-4 to TRBJ1-2, with no clear D. The ends were cut back, 4 bases at V and 8 bases at J, with 9 bases in the middle. CDR1 is SGHNT and CDR2 is YYREEE in the germline V gene (reference sequence). This CDR3 has 11 amino acids.

The chain combines TRBV4-2 with TRBJ1-1; D remains ambiguous. CDR3 size: 16 residues. V lost 0 bases to trimming and J lost 0 bases, with 11 bases between them. Germline V gene data show CDR1 as LGHNA and CDR2 as YNFKEQ. The CDR3 coding sequence is TGTGCCAGCAGCCAAGATGGCACAACTATGAACACTGAAGCTTTCTTT. Translated, it gives CASSQDGTTMNTEAFF.

This clonotype was seen repeatedly, ten times or more. V gene TRBV5-1 combines with J gene TRBJ2-1; a possible D gene is TRBD1 (6 bases). V lost 0 bases and J 5 bases, leaving 15 bases between the germline ends. CDR1 is SGHRS and CDR2 is YFSETQ in the germline V gene. The length of the CDR3 is 16 residues. The CDR3 is CASSLDLAGANNEQFF. The CDR3 coding sequence is TGCGCCAGCAGCTTGGATCTGGCAGGGGCTAACAATGAGCAGTTCTTC. Combining the CDR3 with reference TRBV5-1 and TRBJ2-1 gives the whole variable domain KAGVTQTPRYLIKTRGQQVTLSCSPISGHRSVSWYQQTPGQGLQFLFEYFSETQRNKGNFPGRFSGRQFSNSRSEMNVSTLELGDSALYLCASSLDLAGANNEQFFGPGTRLTVL.